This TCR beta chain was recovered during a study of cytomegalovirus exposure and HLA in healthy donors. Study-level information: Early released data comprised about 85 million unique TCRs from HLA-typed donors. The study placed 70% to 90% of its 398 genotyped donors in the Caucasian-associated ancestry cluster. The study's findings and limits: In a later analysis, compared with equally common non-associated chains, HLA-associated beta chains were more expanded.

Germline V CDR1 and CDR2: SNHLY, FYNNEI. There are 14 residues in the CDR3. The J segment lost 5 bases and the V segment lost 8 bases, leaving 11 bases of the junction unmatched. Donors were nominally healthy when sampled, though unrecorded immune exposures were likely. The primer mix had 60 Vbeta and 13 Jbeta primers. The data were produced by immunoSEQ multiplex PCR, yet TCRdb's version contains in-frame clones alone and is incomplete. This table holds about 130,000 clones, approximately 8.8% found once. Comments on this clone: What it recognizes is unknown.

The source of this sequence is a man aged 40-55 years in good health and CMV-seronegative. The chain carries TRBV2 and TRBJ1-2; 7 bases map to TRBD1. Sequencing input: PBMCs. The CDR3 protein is CASATGVLGYGYTF. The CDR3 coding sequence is TGTGCCAGCGCTACAGGGGTCTTAGGGTATGGCTACACCTTC.